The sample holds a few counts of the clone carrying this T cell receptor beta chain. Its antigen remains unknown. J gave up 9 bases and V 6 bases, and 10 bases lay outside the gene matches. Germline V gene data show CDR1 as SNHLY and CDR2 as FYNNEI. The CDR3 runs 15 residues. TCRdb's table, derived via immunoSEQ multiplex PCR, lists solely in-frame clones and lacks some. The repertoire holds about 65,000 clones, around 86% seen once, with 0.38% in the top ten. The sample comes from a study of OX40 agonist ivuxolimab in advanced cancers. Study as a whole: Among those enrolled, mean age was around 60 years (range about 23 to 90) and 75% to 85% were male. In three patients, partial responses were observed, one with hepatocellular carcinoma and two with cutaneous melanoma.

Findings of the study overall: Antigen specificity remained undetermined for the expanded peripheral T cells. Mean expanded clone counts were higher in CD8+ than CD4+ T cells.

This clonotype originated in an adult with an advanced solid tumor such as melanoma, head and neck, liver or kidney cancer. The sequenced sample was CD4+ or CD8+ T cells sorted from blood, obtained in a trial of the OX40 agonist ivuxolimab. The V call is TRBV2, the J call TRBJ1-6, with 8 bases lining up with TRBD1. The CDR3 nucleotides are TGTGCCAGCAGACCAACGACAGGGGACGGTTCACCCCTCCACTTT. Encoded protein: CASRPTTGDGSPLHF.